These 29 T cell receptor beta chains were sequenced from one sample in a study of PD-1 blockade in classical Hodgkin lymphoma. The data were produced by immunoSEQ multiplex PCR, yet TCRdb's version contains in-frame clones alone and is incomplete. The table records 55,000 to 80,000 clones, about 92% of them present only once. Exposure to brentuximab vedotin varied, and each patient had relapsed following autologous stem cell transplantation. Sequenced here: peripheral blood mononuclear cells (PBMCs), sampled at baseline. Every receptor here comes from a human donor with classical Hodgkin lymphoma.

The chain has TRBV6-4 and TRBJ2-7; 9 bases match TRBD2. J lost 3 bases, V lost 4 bases, and 16 bases had no gene match. The CDR3 runs to 18 residues. Germline V gene data show CDR1 as MRHNA and CDR2 as SNTAGT. CDR3 nucleotide sequence: TGTGCCAGCAGTGGTCCGGCGGGAGGGCCAGACCCCGACTACGAGCAGTACTTC. Protein product: CASSGPAGGPDPDYEQYF.

The V gene is TRBV7-3, the J gene TRBJ2-6; D is uncertain. The CDR3 has 15 amino acids. CDR1 is SGHTA and CDR2 is FQGTGA in the germline V gene. Trimming removed 3 bases at V and 2 bases at J, with 8 bases between. The CDR3 DNA is TGTGCCAGCAGCTTCCCCACAGCTGGGGCCAACGTCCTGACTTTC. This codes for CASSFPTAGANVLTF.

This chain connects TRBV27 to TRBJ2-1, with TRBD2 matching over 7 bases. Trimming cost V 3 bases and J 6 bases; bases outside gene matches: 5. This CDR3 comprises 14 residues. CDR1 is MNHEY, CDR2 SMNVEV, per germline (reference sequence). The CDR3 DNA sequence: TGTGCCAGCAGTTTGGGGACTACCTCCAATGAGCAGTTCTTC. Translating it yields CASSLGTTSNEQFF.

The chain has TRBV2 and TRBJ2-7; D perhaps matches TRBD1 (5 bases). The germline CDR1 and CDR2 sequences are SNHLY and FYNNEI. CDR3 length: 15 amino acids. The ends were cut back, 3 bases at V and 1 base at J, with 13 bases in the middle. CDR3 region: CASSDWGSLSYEQYF. CDR3 nucleotide sequence: TGTGCCAGCAGTGATTGGGGCAGTTTATCCTACGAGCAGTACTTC.

The V gene is TRBV19, the J gene TRBJ2-2, with TRBD2 matching over 10 bases. After removal of 7 bases from V and 4 bases from J, the junction contained 12 bases not matched to a gene. Germline CDR1 reads LNHDA; CDR2 reads SQIVND (reference sequence). This CDR3 is built from 17 residues. The CDR3 DNA follows: TGTGCCAGTACCACCTCCGGGACTAGCGAGCTCACCGGGGAGCTGTTTTTT. Translation: CASTTSGTSELTGELFF.

This clone occurred once. This rearrangement joins TRBV10-3 to TRBJ2-5; no definite D call. The CDR3 loop spans 16 amino acids. Trimming removed 6 bases at V and 2 bases at J, with 19 bases between. Germline assignment: CDR1 ENHRY and CDR2 SYGVKD. The CDR3 DNA sequence: TGTGCCATCAGCCGCGTTGGGCAGGCGAGACAAGAGACCCAGTACTTC. It specifies CAISRVGQARQETQYF.

Written as DNA, the CDR3 is TGCGCCAGCAGCCAAGGCCGGGTCACCGGGGAGCTGTTTTTT. This gives the protein CASSQGRVTGELFF. The chain couples TRBV4-3 to TRBJ2-2; D gene uncertain. The CDR3 extends over 14 amino acids. Germline-derived CDR1 and CDR2 are LGHNA and YSLEER. The V and J ends lost 1 base and 4 bases respectively, with 7 bases between them.

V usage is TRBV18 and J usage is TRBJ2-2; TRBD2 is a possible D gene (5 bases). The CDR3 totals 17 residues. V was shortened by 2 bases and J by 0 bases, with 13 bases between the two germline ends. Germline CDR1 KGHSH, CDR2 LQKENI. CDR3 residues: CASSPTSGYANTGELFF. The CDR3 nucleotides are TGTGCCAGCTCACCAACGAGCGGTTACGCGAACACCGGGGAGCTGTTTTTT.

This clone was seen once. The chain uses TRBV11-2 and TRBJ1-3; D is uncertain. The CDR3 consists of 14 residues. Per the germline V gene, CDR1 is SGHAT and CDR2 is FQNNGV. The V gene lost 5 bases and the J gene lost 0 bases, with 8 bases spanning the gap. In nucleotides, the CDR3 is TGTGCCAGCAGCCCGACCCACTCTGGAAACACCATATATTTT. This encodes CASSPTHSGNTIYF. Filled out from reference TRBV11-2 and TRBJ1-3, the complete variable domain reads EAGVAQSPRYKIIEKRQSVAFWCNPISGHATLYWYQQILGQGPKLLIQFQNNGVVDDSQLPKDRFSAERLKGVDSTLKIQPAKLEDSAVYLCASSPTHSGNTIYFGEGSWLTVV.

The V call is TRBV13, the J call TRBJ1-1, with 7 bases identical to TRBD1. Germline V CDR1 and CDR2: PRHDT, FYEKMQ (reference sequence). The CDR3 spans 16 residues. With V trimmed by 4 bases and J by 5 bases, 13 bases remained unmatched. The CDR3 DNA follows: TGTGCCAGCAGCTCCAAAGCGGAGGGGGCGCGGACTGAAGCTTTCTTT. Its protein product is CASSSKAEGARTEAFF.

The chain joins TRBV13 to TRBJ2-5; 8 nucleotides line up with TRBD2. The CDR3 is 16 amino acids. Per germline, CDR1 PRHDT and CDR2 FYEKMQ (reference sequence). V was clipped by 4 bases and J by 2 bases; unmatched bases: 9. CDR3 coding DNA: TGTGCCAGCAGCTCAACTCAGCGGGGGCAACAAGAGACCCAGTACTTC. This gives the protein CASSSTQRGQQETQYF.

The CDR3 loop reads CASRSMHGRGATNGIHQPQHF. The CDR3 bases are TGTGCAAGTCGCTCCATGCACGGCAGGGGGGCAACTAACGGGATCCATCAGCCCCAGCATTTT. The chain is built from TRBV12-2 and TRBJ1-5; TRBD1 reflects the table's D call only, with no check against the DNA. TRBV12-2 is classified as a pseudogene. CDR3 length: 21 amino acids.

The CDR3 sequence is CASSFLLTQETQYF. The CDR3 region has the DNA TGTGCCAGCAGTTTTTTGCTAACGCAAGAGACCCAGTACTTC. The V call is TRBV28, the J call TRBJ2-5; the D is unclear. Germline assignment: CDR1 MDHEN and CDR2 SYDVKM. V was shortened by 3 bases and J by 2 bases, with 10 bases between the two germline ends. This CDR3 region has 14 residues.

A few counts support this clone. V usage is TRBV19 and J usage is TRBJ2-3, with TRBD2 matching over 9 bases. Per the germline V gene, CDR1 is LNHDA and CDR2 is SQIVND (reference sequence). The V and J ends lost 5 bases and 1 base, in that order; junction bases with no gene match: 7. The CDR3 consists of 16 residues. The CDR3 loop reads CASSVKIAGGTDTQYF. In nucleotides, the CDR3 is TGTGCCAGTAGTGTCAAAATAGCGGGGGGCACAGATACGCAGTATTTT.

V is TRBV7-9 and J is TRBJ2-5; TRBD1 aligns across 10 bases. CDR1 SEHNR and CDR2 FQNEAQ come from the germline V gene (reference sequence). This CDR3 comprises 14 residues. J was trimmed by 6 bases and V by 6 bases; bases with no gene match: 7. The CDR3, as DNA: TGTGCCAGCAGTATAGACAGGGGGCCGCAGACCCAGTACTTC. Its translation is CASSIDRGPQTQYF. Using reference TRBV7-9 and TRBJ2-5 for the parts outside the CDR3, the full variable domain is DTGVSQNPRHKITKRGQNVTFRCDPISEHNRLYWYRQTLGQGPEFLTYFQNEAQLEKSRLLSDRFSAERPKGSFSTLEIQRTEQGDSAMYLCASSIDRGPQTQYFGPGTRLLVL.

The V and J genes are TRBV7-2 and TRBJ2-7; D unclear. Looked up from germline, CDR1 is SGHTA and CDR2 is FQGNSA. V lost 1 base and J lost 2, with 6 bases in between. CDR3 length equals 13 residues. The CDR3 here is CASSLDGTYEQYF. DNA for the CDR3: TGTGCCAGCAGCTTAGACGGAACCTACGAGCAGTACTTC.

The rearrangement links TRBV9 to TRBJ2-7, with D maybe TRBD1 (5 bases). The CDR3 consists of 15 residues. Germline V gene lookup returns CDR1 SGDLS and CDR2 YYNGEE. V lost 0 bases, J lost 2 bases, and 12 bases lay in between. The CDR3 loop is CASSVGGRDTYEQYF. In DNA, the CDR3 is TGTGCCAGCAGCGTAGGGGGCAGGGATACCTACGAGCAGTACTTC.

The chain uses TRBV20-1 and TRBJ2-5; no clear D. The V gene's germline CDR1 is DFQATT and CDR2 SNEGSKA (reference sequence). V lost 6 bases to trimming and J lost 6 bases, with 11 bases between them. There are 11 residues in the CDR3. The CDR3 protein is CSAPKVKTQYF. The CDR3 coding sequence is TGCAGTGCCCCAAAGGTGAAGACCCAGTACTTC.

To note about this clone: This sample includes further DNA sequences coding for the same CDR3. This chain connects TRBV23-1 to TRBJ2-7; 10 nucleotides align to TRBD1. TRBV23-1 belongs to the ORF category, with a function that is uncertain. J lost 1 base, V lost 0 bases, and 3 bases had no gene match. The CDR3 loop spans 16 amino acids. CDR3 loop: CASSQSWGQGSYEQYF. Here the CDR3 DNA reads TGCGCCAGCAGTCAATCGTGGGGACAGGGGTCCTACGAGCAGTACTTC.

The chain has TRBV29-1 and TRBJ1-1; TRBD1 agrees at 7 bases. CDR1 and CDR2 (germline): SQVTM, ANQGSEA. This CDR3 region has 17 residues. J gave up 5 bases and V 0 bases, and 15 bases lay outside the gene matches. The CDR3 sequence is CSVEDRDLQGRRTEAFF. The CDR3 DNA follows: TGCAGCGTTGAAGATCGGGATTTACAGGGGAGAAGGACTGAAGCTTTCTTT. Combining the CDR3 with reference TRBV29-1 and TRBJ1-1 gives the whole variable domain SAVISQKPSRDICQRGTSLTIQCQVDSQVTMMFWYRQQPGQSLTLIATANQGSEATYESGFVIDKFPISRPNLTFSTLTVSNMSPEDSSIYLCSVEDRDLQGRRTEAFFGQGTRLTVV.

This rearrangement joins TRBV19 to TRBJ1-5; D remains ambiguous. Trimming removed 2 bases at V and 4 bases at J, with 6 bases between. Per the germline V gene, CDR1 is LNHDA and CDR2 is SQIVND (reference sequence). The CDR3 contains 13 residues. The CDR3 loop is CASSISLNQPQHF. The CDR3 bases are TGTGCCAGTAGTATATCCCTAAATCAGCCCCAGCATTTT.

The chain has TRBV7-6 and TRBJ2-2; D ambiguous. Between the trimmed V and J ends, which lost 5 bases and 4 bases, there was a span of 8 bases. Germline lookup yields CDR1 SGHVS and CDR2 FNYEAQ. The CDR3 is 13 residues long. The CDR3 bases are TGTGCCAGCAGCCAAGGGATCACCGGGGAGCTGTTTTTT. This sequence encodes CASSQGITGELFF.

The chain couples TRBV7-2 to TRBJ2-3, with 12 bases fitting TRBD2. This CDR3 has 19 amino acids. From germline, CDR1 is SGHTA and CDR2 FQGNSA. Germline trimming cut 2 bases from V and 1 base from J; bases unmatched to any gene: 10. The CDR3 reads CASSLSLAGGSHGTDTQYF. The CDR3 region has the DNA TGTGCCAGCAGCTTATCCCTAGCGGGAGGGAGCCATGGCACAGATACGCAGTATTTT.

This clone showed up just a few times. The chain is built from TRBV2 and TRBJ1-5; D call uncertain. CDR3 length: 13 amino acids. The V end was cut by 0 bases, the J end by 6 bases, with 6 bases between. Germline CDR1 reads SNHLY; CDR2 reads FYNNEI. CDR3 amino acids: CASSEAESQPQHF. Here the CDR3 DNA reads TGTGCCAGCAGTGAAGCAGAGTCTCAGCCCCAGCATTTT. Using reference TRBV2 and TRBJ1-5 for the parts outside the CDR3, the full variable domain is EPEVTQTPSHQVTQMGQEVILRCVPISNHLYFYWYRQILGQKVEFLVSFYNNEISEKSEIFDDQFSVERPDGSNFTLKIRSTKLEDSAMYFCASSEAESQPQHFGDGTRLSIL.

A single count supports this clone. The chain employs TRBV7-6 and TRBJ2-6; 7 positions agree with TRBD1. With 0 bases clipped from V and 2 bases from J, the junction kept 10 bases outside the gene matches. There are 19 residues in the CDR3. Germline loops: CDR1 SGHVS, CDR2 FNYEAQ. CDR3 region: CASSLAQGYVLAGANVLTF. The CDR3 region has the DNA TGTGCCAGCAGCTTAGCACAGGGGTACGTCTTGGCTGGGGCCAACGTCCTGACTTTC.

J is TRBJ2-7 and V is TRBV30; 10 bases fit TRBD1. This CDR3 is 15 amino acids long. V lost 3 bases, J lost 2 bases, and 7 bases stayed unmatched. Germline lookup yields CDR1 GTSNPN and CDR2 SVGIG (reference sequence). The CDR3 protein is CAWSDGTGVTYEQYF. The CDR3, as DNA: TGTGCCTGGAGCGATGGGACAGGGGTTACCTACGAGCAGTACTTC.

This clone has just a few counts. The rearrangement uses TRBV19 and TRBJ1-1; no clear D gene. The CDR3 has 15 amino acids. Deletions cut 4 bases from V and 0 bases from J, with 12 bases between. CDR1 LNHDA and CDR2 SQIVND come from the germline V gene (reference sequence). As DNA, the CDR3 is TGTGCCAGTAGTAGGGGTGCGGGGATGAACACTGAAGCTTTCTTT. Amino acids: CASSRGAGMNTEAFF. The variable domain in full, with the rest retrieved from reference TRBV19 and TRBJ1-1, is DGGITQSPKYLFRKEGQNVTLSCEQNLNHDAMYWYRQDPGQGLRLIYYSQIVNDFQKGDIAEGYSVSREKKESFPLTVTSAQKNPTAFYLCASSRGAGMNTEAFFGQGTRLTVV.

The chain recombines TRBV7-9 with TRBJ2-1; 8 bases are a match to TRBD2. The germline gives CDR1 SEHNR, CDR2 FQNEAQ (reference sequence). The CDR3 covers 14 residues. With 5 bases clipped from V and 2 bases from J, the junction kept 2 bases outside the gene matches. CDR3 residues: CASSAGGTYNEQFF. The CDR3 nucleotides read TGTGCCAGCAGCGCGGGGGGAACCTACAATGAGCAGTTCTTC.

V and J are TRBV18 and TRBJ2-5; D is unclear. CDR3 length: 16 residues. V lost 2 bases to trimming and J lost 1 base, with 14 bases between them. The germline gives CDR1 KGHSH, CDR2 LQKENI. Here the CDR3 reads CASSPITDGTQETQYF. CDR3 nucleotide sequence: TGTGCCAGCTCACCAATAACGGACGGTACCCAAGAGACCCAGTACTTC. Looking up the rest from reference TRBV18 and TRBJ2-5 gives the full variable domain: NAGVMQNPRHLVRRRGQEARLRCSPMKGHSHVYWYRQLPEEGLKFMVYLQKENIIDESGMPKERFSAEFPKEGPSILRIQQVVRGDSAAYFCASSPITDGTQETQYFGPGTRLLVL.